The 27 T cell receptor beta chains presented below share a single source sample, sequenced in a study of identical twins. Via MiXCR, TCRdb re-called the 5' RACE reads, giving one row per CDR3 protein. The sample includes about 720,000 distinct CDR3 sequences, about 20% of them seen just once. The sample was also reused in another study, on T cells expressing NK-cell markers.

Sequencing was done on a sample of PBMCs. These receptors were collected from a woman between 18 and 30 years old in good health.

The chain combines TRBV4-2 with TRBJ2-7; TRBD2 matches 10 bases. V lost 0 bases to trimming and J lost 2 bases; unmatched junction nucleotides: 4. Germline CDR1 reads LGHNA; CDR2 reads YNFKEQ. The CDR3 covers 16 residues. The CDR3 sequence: CASSQDRGTSAYEQYF. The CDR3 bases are TGTGCCAGCAGCCAAGATCGAGGGACTAGCGCCTACGAGCAGTACTTC.

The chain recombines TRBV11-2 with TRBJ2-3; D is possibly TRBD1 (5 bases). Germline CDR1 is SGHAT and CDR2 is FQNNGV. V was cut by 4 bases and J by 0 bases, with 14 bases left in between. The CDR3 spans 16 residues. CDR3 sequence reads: CASSWNRQGSTDTQYF. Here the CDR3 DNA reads TGTGCCAGCAGCTGGAATCGGCAGGGAAGCACAGATACGCAGTATTTT. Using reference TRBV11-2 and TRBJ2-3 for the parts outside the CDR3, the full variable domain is EAGVAQSPRYKIIEKRQSVAFWCNPISGHATLYWYQQILGQGPKLLIQFQNNGVVDDSQLPKDRFSAERLKGVDSTLKIQPAKLEDSAVYLCASSWNRQGSTDTQYFGPGTRLTVL.

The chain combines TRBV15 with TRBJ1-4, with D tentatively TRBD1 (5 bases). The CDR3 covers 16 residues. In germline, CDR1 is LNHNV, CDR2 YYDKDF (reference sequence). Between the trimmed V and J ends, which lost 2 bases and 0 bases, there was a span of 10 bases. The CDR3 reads CATSRSRGATNEKLFF. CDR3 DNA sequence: TGTGCCACCAGCAGATCCCGAGGGGCAACTAATGAAAAACTGTTTTTT.

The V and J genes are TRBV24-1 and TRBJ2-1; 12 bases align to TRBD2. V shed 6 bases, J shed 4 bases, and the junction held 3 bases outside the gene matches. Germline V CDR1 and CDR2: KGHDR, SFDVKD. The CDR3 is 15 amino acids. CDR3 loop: CATSHGTSGYNEQFF. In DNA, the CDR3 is TGTGCCACCAGTCATGGGACTAGCGGGTACAATGAGCAGTTCTTC.

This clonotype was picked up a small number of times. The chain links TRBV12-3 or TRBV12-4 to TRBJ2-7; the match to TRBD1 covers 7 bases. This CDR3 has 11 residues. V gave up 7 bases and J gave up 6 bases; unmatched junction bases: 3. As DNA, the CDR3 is TGTGCCAGCACCACAGGGGTCGAGCAGTACTTC. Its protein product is CASTTGVEQYF.

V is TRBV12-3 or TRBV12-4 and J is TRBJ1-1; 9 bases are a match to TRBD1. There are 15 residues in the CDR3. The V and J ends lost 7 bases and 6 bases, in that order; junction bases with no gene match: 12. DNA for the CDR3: TGTGCCAGCATCCCTTGGAGGGACAGGGCTTCTGAAGCTTTCTTT. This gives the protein CASIPWRDRASEAFF.

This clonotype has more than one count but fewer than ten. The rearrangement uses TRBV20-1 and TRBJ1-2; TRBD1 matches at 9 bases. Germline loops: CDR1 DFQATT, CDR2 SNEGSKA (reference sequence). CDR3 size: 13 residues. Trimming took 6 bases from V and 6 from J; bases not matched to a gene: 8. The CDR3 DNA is TGCAGTGCACCGGACAGGGGTGAGCATGGCTACACCTTC. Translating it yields CSAPDRGEHGYTF.

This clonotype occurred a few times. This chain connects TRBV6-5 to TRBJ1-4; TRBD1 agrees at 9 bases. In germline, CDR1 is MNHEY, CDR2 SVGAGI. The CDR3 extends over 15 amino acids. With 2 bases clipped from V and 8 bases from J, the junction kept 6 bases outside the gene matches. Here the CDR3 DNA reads TGTGCCAGCAGTTACAAGAGGGACAGGGACGAAAAACTGTTTTTT. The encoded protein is CASSYKRDRDEKLFF.

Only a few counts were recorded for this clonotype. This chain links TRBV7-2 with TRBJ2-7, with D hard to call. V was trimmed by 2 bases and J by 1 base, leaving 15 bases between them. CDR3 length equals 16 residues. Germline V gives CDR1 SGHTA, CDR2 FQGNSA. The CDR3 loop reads CASSLSSQTASYEQYF. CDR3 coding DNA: TGTGCCAGCAGCTTAAGCAGCCAGACGGCATCCTACGAGCAGTACTTC.

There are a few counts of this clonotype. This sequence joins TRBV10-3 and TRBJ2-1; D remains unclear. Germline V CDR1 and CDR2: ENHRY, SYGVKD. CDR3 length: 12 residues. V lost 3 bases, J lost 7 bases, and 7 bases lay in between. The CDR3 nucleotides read TGTGCCATCAGTGAAATAGCTAATGAGCAGTTCTTC. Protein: CAISEIANEQFF.

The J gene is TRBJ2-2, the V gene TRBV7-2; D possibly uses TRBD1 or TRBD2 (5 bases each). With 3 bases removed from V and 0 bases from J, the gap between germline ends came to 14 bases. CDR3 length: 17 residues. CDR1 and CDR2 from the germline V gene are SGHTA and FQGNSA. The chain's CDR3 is CASSFHLGRPNTGELFF. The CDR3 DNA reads TGTGCCAGCAGCTTCCACCTGGGACGCCCGAACACCGGGGAGCTGTTTTTT.

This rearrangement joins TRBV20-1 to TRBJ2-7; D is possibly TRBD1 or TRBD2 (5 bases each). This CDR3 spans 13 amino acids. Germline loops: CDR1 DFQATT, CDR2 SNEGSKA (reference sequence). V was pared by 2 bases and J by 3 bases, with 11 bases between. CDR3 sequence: CSARWGPRYEQYF. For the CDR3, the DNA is TGCAGTGCTAGATGGGGACCTCGCTACGAGCAGTACTTC.

CDR3: CSARYRTVAFF. CDR3 bases: TGCAGTGCTAGATACCGGACGGTGGCTTTCTTT. The chain employs TRBV20-1 and TRBJ1-1; no firm D call. V was cut by 2 bases and J by 11 bases, with 12 bases left in between. CDR1 DFQATT and CDR2 SNEGSKA come from the germline V gene (reference sequence). The CDR3 is 11 residues long.

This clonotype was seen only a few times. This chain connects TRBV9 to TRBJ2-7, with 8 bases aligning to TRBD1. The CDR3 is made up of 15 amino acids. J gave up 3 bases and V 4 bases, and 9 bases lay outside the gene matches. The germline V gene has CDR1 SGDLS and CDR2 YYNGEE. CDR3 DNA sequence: TGTGCCAGCAGCATAGCCCCCGGACAGGGCTACGAGCAGTACTTC. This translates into CASSIAPGQGYEQYF.

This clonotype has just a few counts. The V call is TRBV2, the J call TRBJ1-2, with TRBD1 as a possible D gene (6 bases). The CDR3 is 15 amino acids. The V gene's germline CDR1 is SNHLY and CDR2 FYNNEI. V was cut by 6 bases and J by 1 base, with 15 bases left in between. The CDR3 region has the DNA TGTGCCAGCAGGGCTCGGGACACTCTTAACTATGGCTACACCTTC. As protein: CASRARDTLNYGYTF.

The chain's CDR3 is CASSVASEAFF. The DNA of the CDR3 is TGTGCCAGCAGTGTAGCCTCTGAAGCTTTCTTT. The chain links TRBV6-5 to TRBJ1-1; no clear D gene. Germline loops: CDR1 MNHEY, CDR2 SVGAGI. Trimming took off 5 bases at V and 6 bases at J, with 7 bases between the two ends. This CDR3 comprises 11 residues.

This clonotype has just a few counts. Here the CDR3 reads CAISDRTGYNEQFF. CDR3 DNA: TGTGCCATCAGCGACCGGACTGGATACAATGAGCAGTTCTTC. The V gene is TRBV10-3, the J gene TRBJ2-1, with D possibly being TRBD2 (5 bases). V lost 6 bases and J lost 4, with 13 bases in between. The CDR3 totals 14 residues. Germline lookup yields CDR1 ENHRY and CDR2 SYGVKD.

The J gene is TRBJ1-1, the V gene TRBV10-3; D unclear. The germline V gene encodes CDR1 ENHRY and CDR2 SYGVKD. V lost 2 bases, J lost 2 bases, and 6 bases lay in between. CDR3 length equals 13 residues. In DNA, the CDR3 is TGTGCCATCAGTGAGCAAGGAAACACTGAAGCTTTCTTT. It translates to CAISEQGNTEAFF.

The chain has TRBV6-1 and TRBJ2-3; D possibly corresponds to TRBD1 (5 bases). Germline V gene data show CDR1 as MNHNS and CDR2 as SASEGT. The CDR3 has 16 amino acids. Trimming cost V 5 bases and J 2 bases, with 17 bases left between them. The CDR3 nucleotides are TGTGCCAGCAGTCCCCTAGGGGTTTCCGCCACAGATACGCAGTATTTT. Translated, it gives CASSPLGVSATDTQYF.

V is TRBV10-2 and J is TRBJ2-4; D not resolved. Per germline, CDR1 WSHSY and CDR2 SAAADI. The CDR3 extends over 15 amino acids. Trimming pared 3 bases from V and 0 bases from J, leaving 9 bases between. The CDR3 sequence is CASSERNLAKNIQYF. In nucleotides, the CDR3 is TGCGCCAGCAGTGAACGGAACCTAGCCAAAAACATTCAGTACTTC.

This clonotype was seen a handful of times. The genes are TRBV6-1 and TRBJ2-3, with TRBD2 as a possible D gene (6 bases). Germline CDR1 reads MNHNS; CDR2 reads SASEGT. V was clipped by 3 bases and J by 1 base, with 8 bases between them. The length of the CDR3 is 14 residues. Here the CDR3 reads CASSERDRTDTQYF. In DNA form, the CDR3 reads TGTGCCAGCAGTGAGCGGGACCGCACAGATACGCAGTATTTT.

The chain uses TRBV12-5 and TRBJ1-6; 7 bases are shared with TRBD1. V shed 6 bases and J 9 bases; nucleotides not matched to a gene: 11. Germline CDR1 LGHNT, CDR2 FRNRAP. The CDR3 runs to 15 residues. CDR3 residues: CASGSGVPGGSPLHF. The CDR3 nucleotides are TGTGCTAGTGGCTCAGGGGTCCCAGGGGGTTCACCCCTCCACTTT.

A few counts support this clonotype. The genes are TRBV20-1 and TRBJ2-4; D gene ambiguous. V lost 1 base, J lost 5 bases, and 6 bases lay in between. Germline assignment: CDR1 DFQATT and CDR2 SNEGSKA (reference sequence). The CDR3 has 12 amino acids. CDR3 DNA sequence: TGCAGTGCTAGAGGCTTGGAAAACATTCAGTACTTC. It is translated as CSARGLENIQYF.

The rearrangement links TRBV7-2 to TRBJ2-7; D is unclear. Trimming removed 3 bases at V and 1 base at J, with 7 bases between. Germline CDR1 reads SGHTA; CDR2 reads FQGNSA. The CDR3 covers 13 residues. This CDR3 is CASSFLQSYEQYF. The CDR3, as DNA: TGTGCCAGCAGCTTCTTACAGTCCTACGAGCAGTACTTC.

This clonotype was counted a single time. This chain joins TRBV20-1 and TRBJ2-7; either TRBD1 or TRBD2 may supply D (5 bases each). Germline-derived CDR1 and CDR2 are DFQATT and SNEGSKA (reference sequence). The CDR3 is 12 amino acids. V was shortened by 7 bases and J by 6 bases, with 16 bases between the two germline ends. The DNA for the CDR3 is TGCAGTGTTAGGGGCGGGCCCCGCGAGCAGTACTTC. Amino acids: CSVRGGPREQYF.

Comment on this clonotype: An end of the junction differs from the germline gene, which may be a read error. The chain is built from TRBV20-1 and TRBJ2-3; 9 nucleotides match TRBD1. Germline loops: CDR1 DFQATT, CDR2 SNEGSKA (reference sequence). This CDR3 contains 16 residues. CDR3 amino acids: CSASDEQGAHTVTQYF. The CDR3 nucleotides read TGCAGTGCTAGCGACGAACAGGGGGCGCACACAGTTACGCAGTATTTT.

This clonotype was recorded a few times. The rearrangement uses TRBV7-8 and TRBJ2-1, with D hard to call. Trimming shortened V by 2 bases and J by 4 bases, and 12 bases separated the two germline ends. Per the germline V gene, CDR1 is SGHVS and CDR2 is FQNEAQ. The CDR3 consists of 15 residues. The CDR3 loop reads CASSLFWTPYNEQFF. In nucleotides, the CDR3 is TGTGCCAGCAGCTTATTCTGGACCCCTTACAATGAGCAGTTCTTC.